Many counts were recorded for the clone carrying this T cell receptor (beta chain). Individual cDNA molecules were tagged with unique molecular identifiers, the study reported. TCRdb used MiXCR to reprocess the 5' RACE reads, holding one entry per CDR3 protein. The data show tens of thousands of distinct CDR3 sequences, around 4% seen once. The data were taken from a study of early T cells in non-severe SARS-CoV-2 infection. In the study overall: The sequenced material was bulk RNA from unsorted whole blood, and its chains were unpaired.

The sample consisted of whole blood. This TCR came from an adult who was a healthcare worker with PCR-confirmed SARS-CoV-2 infection or an uninfected control (not recorded which).

The CDR3 DNA reads TGTGCCACCAGACAGGGGGCCAACGAGCAGTACTTC. It is translated as CATRQGANEQYF. The V and J genes are TRBV10-3 and TRBJ2-7; 10 bases align to TRBD1. The V gene's germline CDR1 is ENHRY and CDR2 SYGVKD. J gave up 5 bases and V 10 bases, and 5 bases lay outside the gene matches. The CDR3 consists of 12 residues.